A single sample is the source of the 10 T cell receptor beta chains below, sequenced in a study of blood T cells in healthy people across ages. A J-beta primer mix and a sample-barcoded 5' primer were used in a second PCR of roughly 6 to 12 cycles. From the 5' RACE reads, TCRdb called clonotypes with MiXCR, one entry per CDR3 protein. The data show fewer than 800,000 distinct CDR3 sequences, around half seen once. Sequenced input: blood. The receptors were gathered from a woman aged 55 to 70 in good health.

The chain carries TRBV20-1 and TRBJ2-1; D possibly corresponds to TRBD2 (5 bases). The V gene's germline CDR1 is DFQATT and CDR2 SNEGSKA (reference sequence). Trimming removed 6 bases at V and 0 bases at J, with 12 bases between. The CDR3 totals 14 residues. This CDR3 reads CSARTLSSYNEQFF. The CDR3, as DNA: TGCAGTGCCCGGACTCTGAGCTCCTACAATGAGCAGTTCTTC.

The V and J genes are TRBV18 and TRBJ2-7; the match to TRBD1 covers 8 bases. J gave up 0 bases and V 6 bases, and 13 bases lay outside the gene matches. The CDR3 runs to 17 residues. CDR1 and CDR2 from the germline V gene are KGHSH and LQKENI. CDR3 sequence reads: CASSPLLTGAHSYEQYF. CDR3 sequence (DNA): TGTGCCAGCTCTCCCCTTCTGACAGGGGCCCACTCCTACGAGCAGTACTTC.

As regards this clonotype: At one of its ends the junction is not consistent with the germline gene, which may arise from a read error. J is TRBJ2-1 and V is TRBV9, with 8 bases that match TRBD2. The CDR3 sequence is 14 residues long. The germline gives CDR1 SGDLS, CDR2 YYNGEE. CDR3 nucleotides: TGTGCCAGCAGCGGGAGCGGGAGTCAGGGTGAGCAGTTTTTC. Encoded protein: CASSGSGSQGEQFF.

The J gene is TRBJ2-7, the V gene TRBV28, with D perhaps matching TRBD2 (5 bases). The J call may be in error: the DNA end matches TRBJ2-5 better. CDR1 and CDR2 from the germline V gene are MDHEN and SYDVKM. The CDR3 is 15 residues long. CDR3 in amino acids: CASSFTGKVGETQYF. The CDR3 DNA reads as TGTGCCAGCAGTTTTACGGGGAAGGTGGGAGAGACCCAGTACTTC.

The V and J genes are TRBV7-9 and TRBJ2-5, with TRBD2 as a possible D gene (6 bases). This CDR3 has 15 residues. Germline V gene data show CDR1 as SEHNR and CDR2 as FQNEAQ (reference sequence). The V end was cut by 3 bases, the J end by 5 bases, with 16 bases between. The CDR3 DNA follows: TGTGCCAGCAGCTTTCTGCAGGGAGGAGATGAGACCCAGTACTTC. It translates to CASSFLQGGDETQYF.

The J gene is TRBJ2-3, the V gene TRBV6-7, with D perhaps matching TRBD2 (5 bases). TRBV6-7 is sorted into the ORF group, with uncertain function. Deletions cut 6 bases from V and 2 bases from J, with 18 bases between. The CDR3 has 16 residues. CDR3: CASRNLKRRPTDTQYF. CDR3 coding DNA: TGTGCCAGCAGAAACCTGAAGCGGAGACCCACAGATACGCAGTATTTT.

The chain combines TRBV20-1 with TRBJ2-3; no clear D. The CDR3 spans 16 residues. Germline lookup yields CDR1 DFQATT and CDR2 SNEGSKA (reference sequence). V lost 5 bases and J lost 3, with 21 bases in between. CDR3 sequence (DNA): TGCAGTGCTGTCCCACTCGATAGGGCCGGTACAGATACGCAGTATTTT. Its translation: CSAVPLDRAGTDTQYF.

This clonotype was recorded a few times. The genes are TRBV6-2 or TRBV6-3 and TRBJ1-2; D not certain. The V and J ends lost 0 bases and 5 bases respectively, with 13 bases between them. The germline CDR1 and CDR2 sequences are MNHEY and SVGEGT. The CDR3 is made up of 15 amino acids. The DNA for the CDR3 is TGTGCCAGCAGTTACTCGCGGACGGTTCTATATGGCTACACCTTC. As protein: CASSYSRTVLYGYTF.

The V gene is TRBV12-3 or TRBV12-4, the J gene TRBJ2-1; TRBD2 matches at 7 bases. TRBJ2-7 explains the end of the DNA better; the J call may be wrong. This CDR3 contains 14 residues. The CDR3 region is CASRSGKGYNEQYF. CDR3 in DNA: TGTGCCAGCAGGAGCGGGAAGGGATACAATGAGCAGTACTTC.

V is TRBV29-1 and J is TRBJ2-7; 8 bases are shared with TRBD2. Losses at the gene ends were 1 base for V and 0 bases for J; bases not matched to a gene: 2. The germline V gene encodes CDR1 SQVTM and CDR2 ANQGSEA. CDR3 length: 14 amino acids. CDR3 protein: CSVEGSGSSYEQYF. In DNA form, the CDR3 reads TGCAGCGTTGAAGGCAGCGGGAGCTCCTACGAGCAGTACTTC.